This TCR beta chain came from a study of CD8 T cells in Susac syndrome. This clonotype has only one observation. From blood CD8+ and CD4+ T cells, the TCR beta chain was sequenced. TEMRA cells underwent FACS enrichment and CD8+ and CD4+ T cells underwent negative isolation. An amount of RNA that ranged from 0.5 to 1 ug was reverse transcribed with random hexamers. TCRdb reanalysed the immunoSEQ multiplex PCR reads using MiXCR and keeps one entry per CDR3 protein. Among hundreds of thousands of distinct CDR3 sequences listed, about 95% were seen once. The receptor comes from a human donor with multiple sclerosis. Sequencing input: CD4+ T cells from PBMCs.

CDR3 nucleotide sequence: TGCAGTGCCCGTGCAGCGGTCAATGAGCAGTTCTTC. As protein: CSARAAVNEQFF. The chain has TRBV20-1 and TRBJ2-1; possibly TRBD2 for D (5 bases). Per the germline V gene, CDR1 is DFQATT and CDR2 is SNEGSKA (reference sequence). V was pared by 6 bases and J by 6 bases, with 12 bases between. The CDR3 spans 12 residues.